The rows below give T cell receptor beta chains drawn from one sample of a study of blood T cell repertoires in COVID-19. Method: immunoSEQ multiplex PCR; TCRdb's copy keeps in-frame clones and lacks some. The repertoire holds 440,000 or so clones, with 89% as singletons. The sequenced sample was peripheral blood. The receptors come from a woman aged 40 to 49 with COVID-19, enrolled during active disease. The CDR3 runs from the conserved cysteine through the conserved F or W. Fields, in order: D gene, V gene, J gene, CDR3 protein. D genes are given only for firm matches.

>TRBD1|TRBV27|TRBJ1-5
CASSFGTGRVQPQHF
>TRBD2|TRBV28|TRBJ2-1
CASRLSGRRNEQFF
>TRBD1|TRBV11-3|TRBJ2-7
CASSRTGGSYEQYF
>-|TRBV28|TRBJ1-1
CASGWGLGTEAFF
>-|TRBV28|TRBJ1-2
CASTVTGHGYTF
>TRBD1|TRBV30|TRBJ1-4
CAGRDRDEKLFF
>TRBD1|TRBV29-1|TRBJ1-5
CSVRDRGGGQPQHF
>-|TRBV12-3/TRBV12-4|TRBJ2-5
CASSREWETQYF
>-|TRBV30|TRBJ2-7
CAWSFDGGEQYF
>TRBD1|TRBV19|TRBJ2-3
CASSPGQGTDTQYF
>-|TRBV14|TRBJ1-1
CASSQFGALGNTEAFF
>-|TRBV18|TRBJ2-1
CASSRQGGPTFNEQFF
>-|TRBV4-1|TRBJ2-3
CASSQDRGPTPDTQYF
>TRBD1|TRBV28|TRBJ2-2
CASSLGWGQGTGELFF
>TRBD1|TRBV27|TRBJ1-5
CASTSTGGSQPQHF
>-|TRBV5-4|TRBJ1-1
CASSRTANTEAFF
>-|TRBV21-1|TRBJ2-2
CASSEGQGTGELFF
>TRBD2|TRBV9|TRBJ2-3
CASSPIWGGSTDTQYF
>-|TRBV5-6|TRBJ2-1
CAYSWAGGWNEQFF
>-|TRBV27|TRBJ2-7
CASSLSARRQVKYSSYEQYF
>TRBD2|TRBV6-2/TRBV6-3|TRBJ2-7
CASSYGLAGGYEQYF
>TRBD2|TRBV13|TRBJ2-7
CASSSLGLAGTSYEQYF
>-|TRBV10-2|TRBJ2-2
CASRRGGGELFF
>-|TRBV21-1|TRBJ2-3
CASSKAGGCTDTQYF
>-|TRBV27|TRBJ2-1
CASSLSVSSYNEQFF
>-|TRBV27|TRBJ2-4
CASRMTIELAKNIQYF
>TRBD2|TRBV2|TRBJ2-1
CASRILAGAVYEQFF
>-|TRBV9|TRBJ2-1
CASSVVGGGGNEQFF
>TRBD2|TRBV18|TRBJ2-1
CASSQDHGLAGVSNEQFF
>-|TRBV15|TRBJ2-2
CATSRGTAGELFF
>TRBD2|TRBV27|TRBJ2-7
CASSRGGSISYEQYF
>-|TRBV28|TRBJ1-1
CASSLLPRETEAFF
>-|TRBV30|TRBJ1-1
CACYRWQAFF
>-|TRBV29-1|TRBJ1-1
CSARENTEAFF
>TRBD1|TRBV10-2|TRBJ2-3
CASTAGTGAGTDTQYF
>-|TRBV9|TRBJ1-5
CASSRGSNQPQHF
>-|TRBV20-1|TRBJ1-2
CSARGGGYTF
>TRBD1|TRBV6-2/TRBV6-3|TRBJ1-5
CASSWTGALDQPQHF
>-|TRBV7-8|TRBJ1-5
CASSLGTSLQNQPQHF
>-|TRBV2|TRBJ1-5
CASSSGYNQPQHF
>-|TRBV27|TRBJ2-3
CASSLPNTDTQYF
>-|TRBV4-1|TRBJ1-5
CASSQLMAVAQHF
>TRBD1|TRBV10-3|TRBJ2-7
CALGQGAGEQYF
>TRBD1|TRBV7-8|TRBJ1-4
CASSLTGGHEKLFF
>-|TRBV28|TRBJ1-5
CASRSRLHGNQPQHF
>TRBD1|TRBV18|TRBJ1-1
CASSTGTGMNTEAFF
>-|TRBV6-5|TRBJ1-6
CASSSPSRNSPLHF
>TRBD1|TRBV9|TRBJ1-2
CASSANTGGSGYTF
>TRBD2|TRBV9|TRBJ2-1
CASSVGAGLAGGTEQFF
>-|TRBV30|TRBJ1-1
CAWTRGTEAFF
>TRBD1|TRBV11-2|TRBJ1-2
CASSPPGQGRSGYTF
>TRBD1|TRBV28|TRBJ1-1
CASSPPLDRREAFF
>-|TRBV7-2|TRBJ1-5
CASSLGSGLGNQPQHF
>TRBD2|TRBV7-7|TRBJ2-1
CASSLAAREGTEQFF
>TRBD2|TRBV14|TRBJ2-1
CASSQGTSGAYNEQFF
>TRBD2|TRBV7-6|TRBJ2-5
CASSLDPAGALQETQYF
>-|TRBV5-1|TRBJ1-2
CASSVPGNYGYTF
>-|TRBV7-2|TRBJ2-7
CASSVYGGAGSYEQYF
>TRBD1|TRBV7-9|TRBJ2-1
CASSFFRDRGGNEQFF